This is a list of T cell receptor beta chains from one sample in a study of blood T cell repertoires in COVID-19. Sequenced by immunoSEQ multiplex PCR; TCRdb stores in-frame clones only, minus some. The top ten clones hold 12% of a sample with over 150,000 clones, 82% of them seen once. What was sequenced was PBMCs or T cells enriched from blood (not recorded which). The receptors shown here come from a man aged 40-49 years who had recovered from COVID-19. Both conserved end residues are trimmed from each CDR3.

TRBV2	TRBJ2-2	ASSRTGPGELF
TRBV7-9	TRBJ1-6	ASSLAGGQGNSPLH
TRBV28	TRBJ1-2	ASSLQRANYGYT
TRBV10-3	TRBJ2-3	AITSGLAGDTQY
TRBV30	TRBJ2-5	AWSVNGGETQY
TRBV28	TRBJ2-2	ATGLAGVFGELF
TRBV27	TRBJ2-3	ASSLGQPPDTQY
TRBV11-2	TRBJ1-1	ASSREYRGEAF
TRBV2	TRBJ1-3	ASSVGVTSGNTIY
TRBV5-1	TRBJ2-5	ASSPRGQETQY
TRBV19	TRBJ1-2	ASSADRVNYGYT
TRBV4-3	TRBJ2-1	ASSQVSTSRYNEQF
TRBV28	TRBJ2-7	ASSSVGLAGTYEQY
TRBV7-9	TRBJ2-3	ASSVVMTGVDTQY
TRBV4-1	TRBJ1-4	ASSSTGGYEKLF
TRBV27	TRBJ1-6	ASSLGQYNSPLH
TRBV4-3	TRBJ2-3	ASSQDKRTTDTQY
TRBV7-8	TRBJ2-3	ASSSQGITTADTQY
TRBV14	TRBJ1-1	ASSQVPRGGVQAF
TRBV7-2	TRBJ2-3	ASSLALSTDTQY